The sequence of this T cell receptor beta chain was determined in a study of T cells in Graves' hyperthyroidism and ophthalmopathy. In this sample, this clonotype turned up a few times. Calling Graves' hyperthyroidism stable meant ophthalmopathy did not progress within 18 months. Out of over 9 ml of fresh peripheral blood came the PBMCs. The CDR3 covers 14 residues. The V and J ends lost 0 bases and 5 bases respectively, with 8 bases between them. Germline CDR1 and CDR2: WNHNN and SYGVQD (reference sequence). Amplified TCR beta CDR3 regions came from RNA transcripts. First-round RT-PCR targeting the TCR CDR3 was performed with the HTBI primer set. In TCRdb, the multiplex PCR reads were re-called with MiXCR into one record per CDR3 protein. The data show about 420,000 distinct CDR3 sequences, approximately 15% seen once.

The receptor comes from a woman aged 18-29 years with Graves' hyperthyroidism. V and J are TRBV10-1 and TRBJ2-1; D remains unclear. The sequencing sample was made of blood. CDR3: CASSESLSNNEQFF. The CDR3 nucleotides are TGCGCCAGCAGTGAGTCGCTCAGCAACAATGAGCAGTTCTTC.